Listed below are T cell receptor beta chains from one sample, sequenced in a study of CD4 T cells in relation to SARS-CoV-2 and coronaviruses. These TCRs are of unknown antigen specificity. Using immunoSEQ multiplex PCR, the repertoire was profiled, and TCRdb retains in-frame clones only, with some absent. The sample records 16,000 or so clones, roughly 82% being singletons. The source material was CD4+ T cells from PBMCs, cultured in vitro. The source is a human donor in good health. Each CDR3 is given with its conserved first and last residue. The order of the fields is clone size, V gene, D gene, J gene, CDR3 DNA, CDR3 protein. D genes are given only for firm matches. The size field is filled for only some rows; it gives once, few, many or a size class.

clone_size: few
v_call: TRBV7-2
d_call: NA
j_call: TRBJ1-5
cdr3_nt: TGTGCCAGCAGCTTAGGTCCAGGGCTTAGCAATCAGCCCCAGCATTTT
cdr3_aa: CASSLGPGLSNQPQHF

clone_size: once
v_call: TRBV7-3
d_call: TRBD2
j_call: TRBJ2-1
cdr3_nt: TGTGCCAGCAGCCTCCAAGCCGGGACTAGCGGGCGGGCTAAGCAGTTCTTC
cdr3_aa: CASSLQAGTSGRAKQFF

clone_size: NA
v_call: TRBV5-1
d_call: NA
j_call: TRBJ2-5
cdr3_nt: TGCGCCAGCAGCTTGGAAGGGTACCAAGAGACCCAGTACTTC
cdr3_aa: CASSLEGYQETQYF

clone_size: NA
v_call: TRBV9
d_call: TRBD2
j_call: TRBJ2-5
cdr3_nt: TGTGCCAGCAGCCAGCGGGAGCGGTTCCAAGAGACCCAGTACTTC
cdr3_aa: CASSQRERFQETQYF

clone_size: NA
v_call: TRBV6-5
d_call: NA
j_call: TRBJ1-4
cdr3_nt: TGTGCCAGCAGTTACAGGGGGGCCAATGAAAAACTGTTTTTT
cdr3_aa: CASSYRGANEKLFF

clone_size: NA
v_call: TRBV4-2
d_call: NA
j_call: TRBJ2-3
cdr3_nt: TGTGCCAGCAGCCAAGATCTAACGCGAGGGTTCAACACAGATACGCAGTATTTT
cdr3_aa: CASSQDLTRGFNTDTQYF

clone_size: once
v_call: TRBV10-1
d_call: NA
j_call: TRBJ1-6
cdr3_nt: TGCGCCAGCAGTGGACAGAAAGATTCACCCCTCCACTTT
cdr3_aa: CASSGQKDSPLHF

clone_size: NA
v_call: TRBV27
d_call: TRBD1
j_call: TRBJ2-1
cdr3_nt: TGTGCCAGCAGATCGGACAGGATCTATTTTGATGAGCAGTTCTTC
cdr3_aa: CASRSDRIYFDEQFF

clone_size: NA
v_call: TRBV10-3
d_call: TRBD1
j_call: TRBJ1-1
cdr3_nt: TGTGCCTCTAGACAGGGCCCCACTGAAGCTTTCTTT
cdr3_aa: CASRQGPTEAFF

clone_size: NA
v_call: TRBV5-1
d_call: NA
j_call: TRBJ2-7
cdr3_nt: TGCGCCAGCAGAGAGGGGAGCTCCTACGAGCAGTACTTC
cdr3_aa: CASREGSSYEQYF

clone_size: NA
v_call: TRBV19
d_call: NA
j_call: TRBJ2-1
cdr3_nt: TGTGCCAGTAGTTCCGGGGGACTGAGAAGCTCCTACAATGAGCAGTTCTTC
cdr3_aa: CASSSGGLRSSYNEQFF

clone_size: NA
v_call: TRBV6-6
d_call: NA
j_call: TRBJ2-7
cdr3_nt: TGTGCCAGCAGTCCCTCTGGGTTCATCTACGAGCAGTACTTC
cdr3_aa: CASSPSGFIYEQYF

clone_size: NA
v_call: TRBV29-1
d_call: NA
j_call: TRBJ2-5
cdr3_nt: TGCAGCGACGATCAGGGGTCCCGGGAGACCCAGTACTTC
cdr3_aa: CSDDQGSRETQYF

clone_size: once
v_call: TRBV6-5
d_call: TRBD2
j_call: TRBJ2-3
cdr3_nt: TGTGCCACCAGGACTAGCTCAGATACGCAGTATTTT
cdr3_aa: CATRTSSDTQYF

clone_size: NA
v_call: TRBV19
d_call: NA
j_call: TRBJ1-1
cdr3_nt: TGTGCCAGTAGTAGGGATAAACCGGGACACGGAGACATGGAAGCTTTCTTT
cdr3_aa: CASSRDKPGHGDMEAFF

clone_size: NA
v_call: TRBV21-1
d_call: NA
j_call: TRBJ1-4
cdr3_nt: TGTGCCAGCAGCCCCTGGGGGGGGCGGGGGATTAGTGAAAAACTGTTTTTT
cdr3_aa: CASSPWGGRGISEKLFF

clone_size: NA
v_call: TRBV5-1
d_call: NA
j_call: TRBJ2-7
cdr3_nt: TGCGCCAGCAGCTTGGCCGAAGGGTTGATGTACGAGCAGTACTTC
cdr3_aa: CASSLAEGLMYEQYF

clone_size: NA
v_call: TRBV19
d_call: NA
j_call: TRBJ1-1
cdr3_nt: TGTGCCAGTAGACTTAGAGAGATAAACACTGAAGCTTTCTTT
cdr3_aa: CASRLREINTEAFF

clone_size: NA
v_call: TRBV9
d_call: NA
j_call: TRBJ1-6
cdr3_nt: TGTGCCAGCAACCTCCAGGCGGGGGGAAGTTCACCCCTCCACTTT
cdr3_aa: CASNLQAGGSSPLHF

clone_size: NA
v_call: TRBV10-3
d_call: NA
j_call: TRBJ1-5
cdr3_nt: TGTGCCATCAGTGCTGGGGGGTTGAGCAATCAGCCCCAGCATTTT
cdr3_aa: CAISAGGLSNQPQHF

clone_size: once
v_call: TRBV5-1
d_call: NA
j_call: TRBJ2-3
cdr3_nt: TGCGCCAGCAGCCCCAGCTCTAGCACAGATACGCAGTATTTT
cdr3_aa: CASSPSSSTDTQYF

clone_size: few
v_call: TRBV4-1
d_call: TRBD1
j_call: TRBJ1-6
cdr3_nt: TGCGCCAGCAGCCAGACGGGACAGGTGGGGAATTCACCCCTCCACTTT
cdr3_aa: CASSQTGQVGNSPLHF

clone_size: NA
v_call: TRBV6-4
d_call: TRBD2
j_call: TRBJ2-2
cdr3_nt: TGTGCCAGCAGTGAGGTAGCGGGAAGTACCGGGGAGCTGTTTTTT
cdr3_aa: CASSEVAGSTGELFF

clone_size: few
v_call: TRBV7-9
d_call: NA
j_call: TRBJ2-1
cdr3_nt: TGTGCCAGCGGCGTCAGGGGATACTCCTACAATGAGCAGTTCTTC
cdr3_aa: CASGVRGYSYNEQFF

clone_size: few
v_call: TRBV27
d_call: TRBD1
j_call: TRBJ1-6
cdr3_nt: TGTGCCAGCAGCCGAGGGACAGGGGGTAATTCACCCCTCCACTTT
cdr3_aa: CASSRGTGGNSPLHF

clone_size: NA
v_call: TRBV7-9
d_call: NA
j_call: TRBJ1-4
cdr3_nt: TGTGCCAGCAGCTTAATTCAGGGAGACGGTGAAAAACTGTTTTTT
cdr3_aa: CASSLIQGDGEKLFF

clone_size: NA
v_call: TRBV19
d_call: NA
j_call: TRBJ2-7
cdr3_nt: TGTGCCAGTAGTCCCCTGTTAGTAGCGGCTTACTACGAGCAGTACTTC
cdr3_aa: CASSPLLVAAYYEQYF

clone_size: few
v_call: TRBV2
d_call: NA
j_call: TRBJ2-2
cdr3_nt: TGTGCCAGCAGTAAGAATTGGGAAACCGGGGAGCTGTTTTTT
cdr3_aa: CASSKNWETGELFF

clone_size: NA
v_call: TRBV10-3
d_call: NA
j_call: TRBJ2-3
cdr3_nt: TGTGCCATCAGTTCCAGGGTAGCGGGCACAGATACGCAGTATTTT
cdr3_aa: CAISSRVAGTDTQYF

clone_size: NA
v_call: TRBV20-1
d_call: TRBD1
j_call: TRBJ1-4
cdr3_nt: TGCAGTGCTAGTAGACAGGGAGATGAAAAACTGTTTTTT
cdr3_aa: CSASRQGDEKLFF

clone_size: NA
v_call: TRBV5-6
d_call: TRBD2
j_call: TRBJ2-7
cdr3_nt: TGTGCCAGCAGCTTTTTAGCGGGAGACGAGCAGTACTTC
cdr3_aa: CASSFLAGDEQYF

clone_size: few
v_call: TRBV7-9
d_call: NA
j_call: TRBJ1-2
cdr3_nt: TGTGCCAGCAGCCCATCACAGGGTTCCTATGGCTACACCTTC
cdr3_aa: CASSPSQGSYGYTF

clone_size: NA
v_call: TRBV9
d_call: TRBD2
j_call: TRBJ2-5
cdr3_nt: TGTGCCAGCAGCGTAATCCCCGGCTCGGGAGGTACCCAGTACTTC
cdr3_aa: CASSVIPGSGGTQYF

clone_size: NA
v_call: TRBV2
d_call: NA
j_call: TRBJ2-3
cdr3_nt: TGTGCCAGCAGGCAGGCCACAGATACGCAGTATTTT
cdr3_aa: CASRQATDTQYF

clone_size: few
v_call: TRBV15
d_call: NA
j_call: TRBJ1-1
cdr3_nt: TGTGCCACAGCGCGAACCAGGCGGAGTTCGAACACTGAAGCTTTCTTT
cdr3_aa: CATARTRRSSNTEAFF

clone_size: NA
v_call: TRBV9
d_call: NA
j_call: TRBJ1-1
cdr3_nt: TGTGCCAGCAGCAAATCTGGCACTGAAGCTTTCTTT
cdr3_aa: CASSKSGTEAFF

clone_size: NA
v_call: TRBV5-4
d_call: NA
j_call: TRBJ2-3
cdr3_nt: TGTGCCAGCAGCTTGGTCCCAGATACGCAGTATTTT
cdr3_aa: CASSLVPDTQYF

clone_size: NA
v_call: TRBV6-5
d_call: TRBD2
j_call: TRBJ2-7
cdr3_nt: TGTGCCAGCTCTGCTAGCGGAAAATACGAGCAGTACTTC
cdr3_aa: CASSASGKYEQYF

clone_size: NA
v_call: TRBV7-9
d_call: TRBD1
j_call: TRBJ2-1
cdr3_nt: TGTGCCAGCAGCTTATCACAGGGGGTTAACAATGAGCAGTTCTTC
cdr3_aa: CASSLSQGVNNEQFF

clone_size: NA
v_call: TRBV5-6
d_call: TRBD2
j_call: TRBJ2-7
cdr3_nt: TGTGCCAGCAGCTGGGGACTAGTAAATTACGAGCAGTACTTC
cdr3_aa: CASSWGLVNYEQYF

clone_size: NA
v_call: TRBV7-2
d_call: NA
j_call: TRBJ2-2
cdr3_nt: TGTGCCAGCAGCCCCACCCGGACCAACACCGGGGAGCTGTTTTTT
cdr3_aa: CASSPTRTNTGELFF

clone_size: few
v_call: TRBV29-1
d_call: NA
j_call: TRBJ2-1
cdr3_nt: TGCAGCGTTGCAAACATTGAGCAGTTCTTC
cdr3_aa: CSVANIEQFF

clone_size: once
v_call: TRBV5-1
d_call: NA
j_call: TRBJ1-2
cdr3_nt: TGCGCCAGCAGCCCCCGCTCGGGCTATGGCTACACCTTC
cdr3_aa: CASSPRSGYGYTF

clone_size: NA
v_call: TRBV10-3
d_call: NA
j_call: TRBJ1-1
cdr3_nt: TGTGCCATCAGTGATCCGGGGTTGAACACTGAAGCTTTCTTT
cdr3_aa: CAISDPGLNTEAFF

clone_size: NA
v_call: TRBV4-1
d_call: NA
j_call: TRBJ1-4
cdr3_nt: TGCGCCAGCAGCCAAATAAAAGGTGAAAAACTGTTTTTT
cdr3_aa: CASSQIKGEKLFF

clone_size: NA
v_call: TRBV2
d_call: NA
j_call: TRBJ1-4
cdr3_nt: TGTGCCAGCAGTGAATGGGCGCCTCGGGAAAAACTGTTTTTT
cdr3_aa: CASSEWAPREKLFF

clone_size: once
v_call: TRBV3-1/TRBV3-2
d_call: NA
j_call: TRBJ1-3
cdr3_nt: TGTGCCAGCAGCCAAGTAGCCAGAAACACCATATATTTT
cdr3_aa: CASSQVARNTIYF

clone_size: NA
v_call: TRBV9
d_call: TRBD1
j_call: TRBJ2-3
cdr3_nt: TGTGCCAGCAGCCCCAGGACAGGGTCTGATACGCAGTATTTT
cdr3_aa: CASSPRTGSDTQYF

clone_size: NA
v_call: TRBV12-3/TRBV12-4
d_call: NA
j_call: TRBJ2-5
cdr3_nt: TGTGCCAGCAGTTTACGGGAGACCCAGTACTTC
cdr3_aa: CASSLRETQYF

clone_size: NA
v_call: TRBV29-1
d_call: TRBD1
j_call: TRBJ1-2
cdr3_nt: TGCAGCGTGCCCGGGACAGGACACTATGGCTACACCTTC
cdr3_aa: CSVPGTGHYGYTF

clone_size: NA
v_call: TRBV4-1
d_call: TRBD1
j_call: TRBJ2-6
cdr3_nt: TGCGCCAGCAGCCAATCGACAGGGGGCGCGGGAGGGGCCAACGTCCTGACTTTC
cdr3_aa: CASSQSTGGAGGANVLTF

clone_size: NA
v_call: TRBV5-4
d_call: TRBD1
j_call: TRBJ1-1
cdr3_nt: TGTGCCAGCAGCCAGGACAGGGGGCATACTGAAGCTTTCTTT
cdr3_aa: CASSQDRGHTEAFF

clone_size: NA
v_call: TRBV5-1
d_call: NA
j_call: TRBJ2-2
cdr3_nt: TGCGCCAGCAGCTCGACGGGACAATTCACCGGGGAGCTGTTTTTT
cdr3_aa: CASSSTGQFTGELFF